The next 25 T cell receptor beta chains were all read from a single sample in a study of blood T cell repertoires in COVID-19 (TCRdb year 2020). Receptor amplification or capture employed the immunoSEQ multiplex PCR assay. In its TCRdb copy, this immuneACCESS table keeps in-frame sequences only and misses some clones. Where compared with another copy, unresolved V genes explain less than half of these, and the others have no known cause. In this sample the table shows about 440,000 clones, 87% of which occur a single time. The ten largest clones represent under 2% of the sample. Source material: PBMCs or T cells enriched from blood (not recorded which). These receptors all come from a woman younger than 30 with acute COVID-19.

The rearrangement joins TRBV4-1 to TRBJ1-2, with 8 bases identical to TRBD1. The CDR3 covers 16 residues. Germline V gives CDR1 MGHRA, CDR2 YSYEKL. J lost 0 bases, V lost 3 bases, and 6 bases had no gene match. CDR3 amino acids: CASSHLLRGPNYGYTF. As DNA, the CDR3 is TGCGCCAGCAGCCACCTACTCAGGGGGCCTAACTATGGCTACACCTTC.

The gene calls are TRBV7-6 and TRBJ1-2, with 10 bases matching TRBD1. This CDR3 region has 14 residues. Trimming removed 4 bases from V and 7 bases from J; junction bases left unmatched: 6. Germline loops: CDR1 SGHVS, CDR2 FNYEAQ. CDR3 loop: CASSSGTGDRGYTF. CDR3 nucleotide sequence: TGTGCCAGCAGCTCTGGGACAGGGGATCGTGGCTACACCTTC.

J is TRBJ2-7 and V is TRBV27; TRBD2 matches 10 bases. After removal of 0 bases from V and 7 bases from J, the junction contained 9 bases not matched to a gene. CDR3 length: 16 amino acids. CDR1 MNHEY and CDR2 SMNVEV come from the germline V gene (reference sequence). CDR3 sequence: CASSLSGLARQREQYF. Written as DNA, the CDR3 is TGTGCCAGCAGTTTATCGGGACTAGCGAGACAAAGGGAGCAGTACTTC.

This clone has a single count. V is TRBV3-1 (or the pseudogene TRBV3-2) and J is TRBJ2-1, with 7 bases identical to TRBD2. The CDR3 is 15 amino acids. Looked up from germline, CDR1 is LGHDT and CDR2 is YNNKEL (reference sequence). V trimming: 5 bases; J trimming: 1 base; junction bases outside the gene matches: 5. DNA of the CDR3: TGTGCCAGCAGCTCCAGCGGGACTTCCTACAATGAGCAGTTCTTC. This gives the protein CASSSSGTSYNEQFF.

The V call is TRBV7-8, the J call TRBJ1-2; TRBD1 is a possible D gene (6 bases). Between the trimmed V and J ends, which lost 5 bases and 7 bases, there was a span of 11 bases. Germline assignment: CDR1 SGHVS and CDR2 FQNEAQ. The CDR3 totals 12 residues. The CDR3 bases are TGTGCCAGCAGCAGAACAGGGTCTGGCTACACCTTC. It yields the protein CASSRTGSGYTF.

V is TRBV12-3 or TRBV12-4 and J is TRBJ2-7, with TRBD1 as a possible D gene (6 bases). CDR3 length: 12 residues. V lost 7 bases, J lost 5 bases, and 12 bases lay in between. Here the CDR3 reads CASTRTADEQYF. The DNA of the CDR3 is TGTGCCAGCACCCGGACAGCGGACGAGCAGTACTTC.

The CDR3 DNA follows: TGTGCCAGTAAGTCCCGAGACAGGTTGAGCGAGCAGTACTTC. This sequence encodes CASKSRDRLSEQYF. This rearrangement joins TRBV19 to TRBJ2-7; tentative D call: TRBD1 (6 bases). This CDR3 contains 14 residues. Germline values: CDR1 LNHDA, CDR2 SQIVND (reference sequence). The ends were cut back, 7 bases at V and 6 bases at J, with 19 bases in the middle.

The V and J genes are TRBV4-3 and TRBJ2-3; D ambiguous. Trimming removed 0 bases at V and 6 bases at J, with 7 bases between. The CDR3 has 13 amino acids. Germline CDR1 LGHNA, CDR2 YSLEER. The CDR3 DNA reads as TGCGCCAGCAGCCAAGATCGAGATGATACGCAGTATTTT. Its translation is CASSQDRDDTQYF.

Written as DNA, the CDR3 is TGTGCCATCAGTGAGTTAGCTGGAATAAGCTCCTACAATGAGCAGTTCTTC. It is translated as CAISELAGISSYNEQFF. The rearrangement uses TRBV10-3 and TRBJ2-1; D unresolved. V lost 1 base, J lost 0 bases, and 13 bases lay in between. The CDR3 length is 17 residues. The V gene's germline CDR1 is ENHRY and CDR2 SYGVKD.

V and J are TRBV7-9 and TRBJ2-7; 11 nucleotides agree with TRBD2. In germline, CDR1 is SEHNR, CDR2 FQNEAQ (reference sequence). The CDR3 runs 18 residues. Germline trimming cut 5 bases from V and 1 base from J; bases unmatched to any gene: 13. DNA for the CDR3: TGTGCCAGCAGCCCACTCCTGGGACTAGCGGAGGTGTCCTACGAGCAGTACTTC. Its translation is CASSPLLGLAEVSYEQYF.

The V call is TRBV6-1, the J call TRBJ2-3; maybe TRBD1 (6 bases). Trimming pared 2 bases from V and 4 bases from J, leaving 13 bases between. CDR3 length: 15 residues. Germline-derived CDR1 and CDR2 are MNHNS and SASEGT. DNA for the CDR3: TGTGCCAGCAGTGAAAATTCAGGGGTGGCAGATACGCAGTATTTT. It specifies CASSENSGVADTQYF.

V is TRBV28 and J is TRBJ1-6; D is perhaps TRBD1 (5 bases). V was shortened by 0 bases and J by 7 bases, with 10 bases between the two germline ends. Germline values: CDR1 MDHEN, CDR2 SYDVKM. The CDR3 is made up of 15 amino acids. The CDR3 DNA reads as TGTGCCAGCAGTTTATGGAAGGGGATGAATTCACCCCTCCACTTT. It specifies CASSLWKGMNSPLHF.

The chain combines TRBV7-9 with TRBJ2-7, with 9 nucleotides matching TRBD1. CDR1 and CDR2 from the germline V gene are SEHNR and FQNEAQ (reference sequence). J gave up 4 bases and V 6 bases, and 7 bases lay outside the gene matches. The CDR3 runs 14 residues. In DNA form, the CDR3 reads TGTGCCAGCAGTCAGGTGGACAGGGGATACGAGCAGTACTTC. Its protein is CASSQVDRGYEQYF.

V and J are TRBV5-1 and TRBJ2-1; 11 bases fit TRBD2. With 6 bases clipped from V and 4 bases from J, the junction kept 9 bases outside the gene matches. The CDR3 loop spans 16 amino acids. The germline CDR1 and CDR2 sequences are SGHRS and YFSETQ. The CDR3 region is CASNNAGTSGYNEQFF. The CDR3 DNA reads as TGCGCCAGCAACAACGCCGGGACTAGCGGATACAATGAGCAGTTCTTC.

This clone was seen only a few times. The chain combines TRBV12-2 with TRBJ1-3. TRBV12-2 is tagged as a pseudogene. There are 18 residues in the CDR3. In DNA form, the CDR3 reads TGTGCAAGTCGCTCAGTAAGCAGAGAAAACTACTCTGGAAACACCATATATTTT. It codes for CASRSVSRENYSGNTIYF.

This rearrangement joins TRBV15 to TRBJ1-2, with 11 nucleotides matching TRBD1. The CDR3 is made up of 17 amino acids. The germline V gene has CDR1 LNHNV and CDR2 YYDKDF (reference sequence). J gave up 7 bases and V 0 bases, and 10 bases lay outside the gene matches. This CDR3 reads CATSRDMTWTGGPGYTF. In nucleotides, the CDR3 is TGTGCCACCAGCAGAGACATGACTTGGACAGGGGGCCCTGGCTACACCTTC.

This CDR3 reads CASSQMWGGTDTQYF. As DNA, the CDR3 is TGCGCCAGCAGCCAAATGTGGGGGGGCACAGATACGCAGTATTTT. The chain links TRBV4-3 to TRBJ2-3, with D tentatively TRBD2 (6 bases). The germline V gene has CDR1 LGHNA and CDR2 YSLEER. Between the trimmed V and J ends, which lost 2 bases and 1 base, there was a span of 10 bases. CDR3 length: 15 amino acids.

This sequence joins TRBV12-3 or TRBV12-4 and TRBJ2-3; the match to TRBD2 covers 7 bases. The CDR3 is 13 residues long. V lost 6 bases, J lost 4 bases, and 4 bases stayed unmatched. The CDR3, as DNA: TGTGCCAGCAGCAGCGGGACCCCAGATACGCAGTATTTT. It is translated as CASSSGTPDTQYF.

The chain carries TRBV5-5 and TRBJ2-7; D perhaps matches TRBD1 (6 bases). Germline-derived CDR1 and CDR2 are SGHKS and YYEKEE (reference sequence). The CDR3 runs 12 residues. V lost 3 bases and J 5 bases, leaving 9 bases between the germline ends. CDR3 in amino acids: CASSSGVNEQYF. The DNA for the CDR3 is TGTGCCAGCAGCTCAGGGGTAAACGAGCAGTACTTC.

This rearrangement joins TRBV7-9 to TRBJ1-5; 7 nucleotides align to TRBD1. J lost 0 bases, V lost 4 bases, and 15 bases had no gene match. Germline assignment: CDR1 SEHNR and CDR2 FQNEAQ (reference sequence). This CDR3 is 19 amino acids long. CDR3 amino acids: CASSSPFPGTDHSNQPQHF. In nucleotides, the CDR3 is TGTGCCAGCAGCTCCCCCTTCCCCGGGACAGACCATAGCAATCAGCCCCAGCATTTT.

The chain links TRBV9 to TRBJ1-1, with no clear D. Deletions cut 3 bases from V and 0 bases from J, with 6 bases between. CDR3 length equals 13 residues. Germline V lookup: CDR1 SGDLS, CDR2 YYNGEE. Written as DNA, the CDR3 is TGTGCCAGCAGCGGTCCCATGAACACTGAAGCTTTCTTT. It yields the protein CASSGPMNTEAFF.

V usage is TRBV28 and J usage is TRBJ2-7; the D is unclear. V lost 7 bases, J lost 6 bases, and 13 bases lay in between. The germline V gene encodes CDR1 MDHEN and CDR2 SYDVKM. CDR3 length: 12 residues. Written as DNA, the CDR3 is TGTGCCAGCATTTCTAGAACCGGCGAGCAGTACTTC. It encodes CASISRTGEQYF.

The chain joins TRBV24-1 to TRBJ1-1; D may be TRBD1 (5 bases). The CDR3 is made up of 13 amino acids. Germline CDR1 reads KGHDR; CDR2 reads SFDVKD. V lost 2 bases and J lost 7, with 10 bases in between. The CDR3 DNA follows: TGTGCCACCAGTGATTCCCGGGGGGATGAAGCTTTCTTT. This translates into CATSDSRGDEAFF.

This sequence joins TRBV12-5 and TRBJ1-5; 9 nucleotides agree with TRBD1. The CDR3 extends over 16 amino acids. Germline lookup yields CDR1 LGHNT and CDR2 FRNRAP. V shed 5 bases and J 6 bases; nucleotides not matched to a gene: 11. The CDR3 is CASGINRDRVSQPQHF. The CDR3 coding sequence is TGTGCTAGTGGTATAAACCGGGACAGGGTTTCTCAGCCCCAGCATTTT.

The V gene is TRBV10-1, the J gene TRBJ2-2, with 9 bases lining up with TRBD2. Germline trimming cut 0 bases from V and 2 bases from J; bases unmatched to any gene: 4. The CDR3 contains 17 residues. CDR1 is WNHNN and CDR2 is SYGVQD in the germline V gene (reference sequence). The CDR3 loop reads CASSESASGDNTGELFF. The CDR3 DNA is TGCGCCAGCAGTGAGTCGGCTAGCGGGGATAACACCGGGGAGCTGTTTTTT.